This T cell receptor beta chain originates from a study of cytomegalovirus exposure and HLA in healthy donors. CDR1 is LNHNV and CDR2 is YYDKDF in the germline V gene (reference sequence). The CDR3 spans 13 residues. V lost 4 bases to trimming and J lost 0 bases, with 4 bases between them. It was with 60 Vbeta and 13 Jbeta primers that the PCR ran. The method was immunoSEQ multiplex PCR; TCRdb's version includes in-frame clones alone and lacks a portion of them. Of 160,000 or so clones in the sample, around four fifths are singletons; the top ten hold 1.5% to 2.5%. General study findings and limits: Follow-up analysis found HLA locus-dependent TCR association rates, highest for DRB1 and lowest for HLA-C. Immune exposure was documented only through CMV serostatus. Most likely, a cluster of highly shared sequence variants arose as a sequencing artifact.

Concerning this clone itself: Its target is unknown.

Sequenced: PBMCs. The source of this sequence is a man aged 18 to 29 in good health and CMV-seronegative. The rearrangement uses TRBV15 and TRBJ2-1; D remains unclear. In DNA form, the CDR3 reads TGTGCCACCAGCACTAACTCCTACAATGAGCAGTTCTTC. Its translation is CATSTNSYNEQFF.